A single T cell receptor beta chain is shown here with its context. Its antigen is not known. Data came from immunoSEQ multiplex PCR; TCRdb stores just in-frame clones and leaves some out. Of about 140,000 clones in the sample, roughly 89% were seen once. This sample stems from a study of T cell responses to AZD1222 COVID-19 vaccine. Study-wide points: Repertoires in all cases were sampled only once the peak T cell response had passed. Donor demographics were predominantly white British with a female majority; clonal diversity may be underestimated. Seropositivity was recorded at baseline in only a handful of AZD1222 recipients.

This TCR came from an adult who received the MenACWY meningococcal vaccine as a control. Sequenced here: peripheral blood, sampled 28 days after the second dose of the MenACWY control vaccine.

DNA of the CDR3: TGCGCCAGCAGCTTGGTTCCCAGCTTTAAATCCTACGAGCAGTACTTC. Its protein product is CASSLVPSFKSYEQYF. This rearrangement joins TRBV5-1 to TRBJ2-7; D gene ambiguous. CDR3 length: 16 residues. V lost 0 bases, J lost 1 base, and 14 bases lay in between. CDR1 is SGHRS, CDR2 YFSETQ, per germline.